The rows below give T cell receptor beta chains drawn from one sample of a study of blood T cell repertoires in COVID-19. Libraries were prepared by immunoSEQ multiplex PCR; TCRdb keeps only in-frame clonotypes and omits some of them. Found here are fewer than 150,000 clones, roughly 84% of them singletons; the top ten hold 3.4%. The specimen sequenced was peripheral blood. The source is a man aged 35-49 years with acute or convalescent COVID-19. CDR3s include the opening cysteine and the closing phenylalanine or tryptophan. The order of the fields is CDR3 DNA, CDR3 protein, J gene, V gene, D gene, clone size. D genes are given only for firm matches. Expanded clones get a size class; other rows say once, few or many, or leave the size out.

TGTGCCAGCAGCAAAGAGCCAGGGGGAACCGGGGAGCTGTTTTTT,CASSKEPGGTGELFF,TRBJ2-2,TRBV21-1,-,-
TGTGCCAGCAACGGGGGTGGGACAGTTCTCTACGAGCAGTACTTC,CASNGGGTVLYEQYF,TRBJ2-7,TRBV11-2,-,-
TGCAGCACTACAGGGGGTTCGAACACTGAAGCTTTCTTT,CSTTGGSNTEAFF,TRBJ1-1,TRBV29-1,TRBD1,-
TGTGCCAGCAGTAAAGAAGCGACCCTTGAGCGGTTCTTC,CASSKEATLERFF,TRBJ2-1,TRBV6-2/TRBV6-3,-,once
TGCGCCAGCAGCCGAACGACAGGGAACACTGAAGCTTTCTTT,CASSRTTGNTEAFF,TRBJ1-1,TRBV4-1,-,-
TGTGCCAGCAGCCAGTTCTCAGATACGCAGTATTTT,CASSQFSDTQYF,TRBJ2-3,TRBV7-2,-,-
TGTGCCTGGAGTGTACACAGGGGAGGTGGGGAGTACTTC,CAWSVHRGGGEYF,TRBJ2-4,TRBV30,-,once
TGTGCCAGCAGTTTATCCACAGACACTGAAGCTTTCTTT,CASSLSTDTEAFF,TRBJ1-1,TRBV27,-,-
TGTGCCAGCAAAGGGTCCAGGGCTGGGGCCAACGTCCTGACTTTC,CASKGSRAGANVLTF,TRBJ2-6,TRBV6-5,-,-
TGTGCCACCAGCAGATCGCTGACAGGGCTGAACACTGAAGCTTTCTTT,CATSRSLTGLNTEAFF,TRBJ1-1,TRBV15,TRBD1,once
TGTGCCATCAGTGAGGTACAGGGAGAGGAAAAACTGTTTTTT,CAISEVQGEEKLFF,TRBJ1-4,TRBV10-3,-,-
TGTGCCAGCAGCTACGAGAGCCCCTATGGCTACACCTTC,CASSYESPYGYTF,TRBJ1-2,TRBV5-5,-,once